One sample yielded the 29 T cell receptor beta chains listed below, sequenced in a study of T cells in Graves' hyperthyroidism and ophthalmopathy. What was amplified from RNA transcripts were TCR beta CDR3 regions. RT-PCR in the first round (using the HTBI primer set) targeted the TCR CDR3. TCRdb analysed the multiplex PCR reads with MiXCR anew, one entry per CDR3 protein. Of around 380,000 distinct CDR3 sequences in the sample, about 13% are singletons; the top ten hold more than 20%. The specimen sequenced was blood. These TCRs come from a man aged 25-45 years with Graves' hyperthyroidism that later progressed to Graves' ophthalmopathy.

V is TRBV20-1 and J is TRBJ1-6; D remains ambiguous. The CDR3 has 13 residues. CDR1 and CDR2 (germline): DFQATT, SNEGSKA (reference sequence). The V end was cut by 3 bases, the J end by 6 bases, with 9 bases between. CDR3 DNA sequence: TGCAGTGCTAGGGTCGTGCTTAATTCACCCCTCCACTTT. It codes for CSARVVLNSPLHF.

The table lists this clonotype with a few counts. V is TRBV3-1 and J is TRBJ1-3; D might be TRBD1 (5 bases). CDR3 length: 14 amino acids. Per germline, CDR1 LGHDT and CDR2 YNNKEL (reference sequence). Trimming left V 8 bases short and J 3 bases short, with 14 bases between. CDR3 protein: CASSVGGNGNTIYF. The DNA for the CDR3 is TGTGCCAGCTCAGTTGGGGGGAATGGAAACACCATATATTTT.

There are many counts of this clonotype. V and J are TRBV4-1 and TRBJ1-2, with D tentatively TRBD1 (6 bases). V was shortened by 1 base and J by 4 bases, with 7 bases between the two germline ends. This CDR3 is 13 amino acids long. CDR1 is MGHRA, CDR2 YSYEKL, per germline. CDR3 sequence (DNA): TGCGCCAGCAGCCAAGGGACAGCCTATGGCTACACCTTC. Encoded protein: CASSQGTAYGYTF.

This clonotype was detected ten times or more. V usage is TRBV5-6 and J usage is TRBJ2-5, with D possibly matching TRBD2 (7 bases). The CDR3 runs 15 residues. Germline CDR1 reads SGHDT; CDR2 reads YYEEEE. Trimming cost V 6 bases and J 0 bases, with 15 bases left between them. The CDR3 is CASILWGGHQETQYF. The CDR3 DNA reads TGTGCCAGCATCCTCTGGGGGGGGCACCAAGAGACCCAGTACTTC. Using reference TRBV5-6 and TRBJ2-5 for the parts outside the CDR3, the full variable domain is DAGVTQSPTHLIKTRGQQVTLRCSPKSGHDTVSWYQQALGQGPQFIFQYYEEEERQRGNFPDRFSGHQFPNYSSELNVNALLLGDSALYLCASILWGGHQETQYFGPGTRLLVL.

This clonotype was observed a handful of times. The chain links TRBV11-3 to TRBJ2-5; weak D call: TRBD1 (6 bases). Germline lookup yields CDR1 SGHNT and CDR2 YENEEA. Between the trimmed V and J ends, which lost 5 bases and 6 bases, there was a span of 19 bases. CDR3 length equals 15 residues. As DNA, the CDR3 is TGTGCCAGCAGCGCTAGCCCGGGGACAAGGCAGACCCAGTACTTC. It yields the protein CASSASPGTRQTQYF.

This clonotype was observed at least ten times. V usage is TRBV11-2 and J usage is TRBJ2-1; 7 bases are a match to TRBD1. Germline CDR1 reads SGHAT; CDR2 reads FQNNGV. The V segment lost 1 base and the J segment 4 bases; nucleotides outside the gene matches: 7. The CDR3 runs 16 residues. The CDR3 DNA reads TGTGCCAGCAGCTTAGTGGGCAGGGGGTCGTACAATGAGCAGTTCTTC. Translation: CASSLVGRGSYNEQFF.

This clonotype occurred many times. The chain combines TRBV28 with TRBJ1-4; D is perhaps TRBD1 (5 bases). Trimming took off 1 base at V and 3 bases at J, with 15 bases between the two ends. The CDR3 contains 17 residues. Germline V gives CDR1 MDHEN, CDR2 SYDVKM. The DNA for the CDR3 is TGTGCCAGCAGTTTATTCGTCCCGGGACGGCCTAATGAAAAACTGTTTTTT. Encoded protein: CASSLFVPGRPNEKLFF. The full variable domain, its missing parts supplied by reference TRBV28 and TRBJ1-4, is DVKVTQSSRYLVKRTGEKVFLECVQDMDHENMFWYRQDPGLGLRLIYFSYDVKMKEKGDIPEGYSVSREKKERFSLILESASTNQTSMYLCASSLFVPGRPNEKLFFGSGTQLSVL.

This clonotype has a count of ten or more. The chain links TRBV27 to TRBJ2-7; 8 bases agree with TRBD2. Germline V gene sequence: CDR1 MNHEY, CDR2 SMNVEV (reference sequence). Trimming removed 10 bases from V and 7 bases from J; junction bases left unmatched: 9. The CDR3 has 12 amino acids. The CDR3 coding sequence is TGTGCCACCTCTAGCGGGCACTGGGAGCAGTACTTC. It yields the protein CATSSGHWEQYF.

This clonotype was counted at least ten times. The chain carries TRBV19 and TRBJ2-7, with 9 bases identical to TRBD1. Germline CDR1 is LNHDA and CDR2 is SQIVND (reference sequence). CDR3 length: 15 residues. The V gene end was trimmed by 4 bases and the J gene end by 2 bases; junction bases not matched to a gene: 6. The CDR3 coding sequence is TGTGCCAGTAGTAACCACAGGGGGCTTGCCTACGAGCAGTACTTC. It is translated as CASSNHRGLAYEQYF.

In its sample, this clonotype was seen a few times. This chain links TRBV11-2 with TRBJ1-6; TRBD1 might be the D (6 bases). Per the germline V gene, CDR1 is SGHAT and CDR2 is FQNNGV. The CDR3 runs 14 residues. V was clipped by 8 bases and J by 9 bases, with 17 bases between them. The CDR3 nucleotides are TGTGCCAGCTCGAGGGGGGGGGTAGCTTCACCCCTCCACTTT. It codes for CASSRGGVASPLHF.

CDR3 amino acids: CATSDSRTGELFF. The CDR3 DNA sequence: TGTGCCACCAGTGATTCTAGGACCGGGGAGCTGTTTTTT. The chain carries TRBV24-1 and TRBJ2-2, with D uncertain. V was clipped by 2 bases and J by 5 bases, with 5 bases between them. This CDR3 is built from 13 residues. Germline CDR1 KGHDR, CDR2 SFDVKD.

V gene TRBV5-1 combines with J gene TRBJ1-1; perhaps TRBD1 as D (5 bases). Trimming left V 0 bases short and J 3 bases short, with 9 bases between. This CDR3 spans 14 amino acids. In germline, CDR1 is SGHRS, CDR2 YFSETQ. The CDR3 DNA sequence: TGCGCCAGCAGCTTGGTTGGGACGGACACTGAAGCTTTCTTT. Amino acids: CASSLVGTDTEAFF.

This clonotype was seen many times. The chain links TRBV18 to TRBJ2-5, with D possibly being TRBD1 (6 bases). Germline values: CDR1 KGHSH, CDR2 LQKENI. The CDR3 consists of 15 residues. V was clipped by 3 bases and J by 5 bases, with 16 bases between them. CDR3 in amino acids: CASSPRTARGETQYF. The CDR3 DNA is TGTGCCAGCTCACCGAGGACAGCCCGGGGTGAGACCCAGTACTTC.

V is TRBV10-3 and J is TRBJ2-7; D is perhaps TRBD1 (6 bases). The V end was cut by 0 bases, the J end by 2 bases, with 11 bases between. The length of the CDR3 is 15 residues. CDR1 and CDR2 from the germline V gene are ENHRY and SYGVKD. In nucleotides, the CDR3 is TGTGCCATCAGTGAGTCGGGACAAGTACCCTACGAGCAGTACTTC. Translation gives CAISESGQVPYEQYF.

The V gene is TRBV5-4, the J gene TRBJ2-2, with 9 bases lining up with TRBD1. Germline V gene data show CDR1 as SGHNT and CDR2 as YYREEE (reference sequence). The CDR3 length is 14 residues. V lost 7 bases, J lost 4 bases, and 5 bases stayed unmatched. The CDR3 protein is CASRGTGPTGELFF. In nucleotides, the CDR3 is TGTGCCAGCCGCGGGACAGGGCCCACCGGGGAGCTGTTTTTT.

About this clonotype: One junction end disagrees with the germline gene, perhaps due to a read error. The V call is TRBV2, the J call TRBJ1-1; D is uncertain. The CDR3 loop spans 12 amino acids. Per the germline V gene, CDR1 is SNHLY and CDR2 is FYNNEI. Here the CDR3 DNA reads TGTGCCGGCAGTGAATGGGACACTGAAGCTTTCTTT. The encoded protein is CAGSEWDTEAFF. The complete variable domain, with remaining parts taken from reference TRBV2 and TRBJ1-1, reads EPEVTQTPSHQVTQMGQEVILRCVPISNHLYFYWYRQILGQKVEFLVSFYNNEISEKSEIFDDQFSVERPDGSNFTLKIRSTKLEDSAMYFCAGSEWDTEAFFGQGTRLTVV.

This clonotype was counted only a few times. The chain uses TRBV20-1 and TRBJ2-7, with D perhaps matching TRBD1 (6 bases). The V end was cut by 2 bases, the J end by 5 bases, with 25 bases between. CDR1 DFQATT and CDR2 SNEGSKA come from the germline V gene (reference sequence). CDR3 size: 17 residues. The CDR3: CSARNHPLSNRDHEQYF. CDR3 nucleotide sequence: TGCAGTGCTAGAAACCATCCCCTATCAAACAGGGACCACGAGCAGTACTTC.

This clonotype was recorded many times. This chain joins TRBV7-9 and TRBJ2-7, with 10 bases fitting TRBD1. Germline lookup yields CDR1 SEHNR and CDR2 FQNEAQ (reference sequence). Trimming cost V 2 bases and J 6 bases; bases outside gene matches: 10. This CDR3 spans 16 amino acids. In DNA form, the CDR3 reads TGTGCCAGCAGCTTACTCCCGGGACAGGGGACAATCGAGCAGTACTTC. Encoded protein: CASSLLPGQGTIEQYF.

This clonotype was counted ten times or more. The chain links TRBV7-8 to TRBJ2-7, with D possibly TRBD1 on 6 matching bases. V was cut by 1 base and J by 5 bases, with 15 bases left in between. CDR1 and CDR2 (germline): SGHVS, FQNEAQ. The CDR3 has 15 residues. CDR3 in amino acids: CASSLGAGVLHEQYF. CDR3 DNA: TGTGCCAGCAGCTTAGGGGCAGGGGTTCTGCACGAGCAGTACTTC.

There are many counts of this clonotype. The chain is built from TRBV20-1 and TRBJ1-5; weak D call: TRBD1 (5 bases). The germline CDR1 and CDR2 sequences are DFQATT and SNEGSKA (reference sequence). The CDR3 is 12 residues long. Trimming took off 1 base at V and 8 bases at J, with 9 bases between the two ends. The CDR3 here is CSARGDREPQHF. The DNA of the CDR3 is TGCAGTGCTAGAGGGGACCGAGAGCCCCAGCATTTT.

This clonotype was detected many times. V and J are TRBV18 and TRBJ1-1, with D hard to call. V was clipped by 4 bases and J by 1 base, with 7 bases between them. Per germline, CDR1 KGHSH and CDR2 LQKENI. The length of the CDR3 is 13 residues. DNA for the CDR3: TGTGCCAGCTCACAGGCGAGGAACACTGAAGCTTTCTTT. It translates to CASSQARNTEAFF.

V gene TRBV28 combines with J gene TRBJ2-5; the D gene is possibly TRBD1 (7 bases). Germline loops: CDR1 MDHEN, CDR2 SYDVKM. V was shortened by 6 bases and J by 4 bases, with 27 bases between the two germline ends. CDR3 length: 18 residues. The CDR3 protein is CASSQRSTGALGGETQYF. CDR3 bases: TGTGCCAGCAGCCAACGTTCAACAGGGGCCCTGGGGGGAGAGACCCAGTACTTC.

The chain is built from TRBV11-2 and TRBJ1-3; D is unclear. Trimming took 5 bases from V and 6 from J, leaving 8 bases between them. The CDR3 length is 12 residues. Germline V CDR1 and CDR2: SGHAT, FQNNGV. CDR3: CASSARQNTIYF. CDR3 DNA sequence: TGTGCCAGCAGCGCTCGCCAAAACACCATATATTTT. Complete variable domain (other parts from reference TRBV11-2 and TRBJ1-3): EAGVAQSPRYKIIEKRQSVAFWCNPISGHATLYWYQQILGQGPKLLIQFQNNGVVDDSQLPKDRFSAERLKGVDSTLKIQPAKLEDSAVYLCASSARQNTIYFGEGSWLTVV.

This clonotype turned up a few times. The V and J genes are TRBV6-5 and TRBJ2-2; D is undetermined. This CDR3 is 14 amino acids long. Germline V lookup: CDR1 MNHEY, CDR2 SVGAGI. Trimming cost V 0 bases and J 4 bases, with 6 bases left between them. The CDR3 DNA is TGTGCCAGCAGTTACTCGCTCCGCACCGGGGAGCTGTTTTTT. This translates into CASSYSLRTGELFF.

The sample holds a few counts of this clonotype. A much larger clonotype is one base distant, so this may be a read error. The J gene is TRBJ1-1, the V gene TRBV12-3 or TRBV12-4, with no clear D. The CDR3 covers 13 residues. Deletions cut 2 bases from V and 7 bases from J, with 11 bases between. CDR3 protein: CASSLRQPYEAFF. As DNA, the CDR3 is TGTGCCAGCAGTTTAAGGCAGCCTTATGAAGCTTTCTTT.

This clonotype was picked up a small number of times. The chain has TRBV3-1 and TRBJ2-1; maybe TRBD2 (5 bases). Germline V CDR1 and CDR2: LGHDT, YNNKEL (reference sequence). This CDR3 is 12 amino acids long. V lost 4 bases and J lost 9, with 10 bases in between. CDR3 sequence: CASSPGLVEQFF. DNA for the CDR3: TGTGCCAGCAGCCCCGGACTGGTTGAGCAGTTCTTC.

This clonotype was detected a few times. The chain has TRBV28 and TRBJ2-2; maybe TRBD1 (5 bases). From germline, CDR1 is MDHEN and CDR2 SYDVKM. V shed 2 bases and J shed 5 bases, with 15 bases lying between them. The CDR3 extends over 16 amino acids. CDR3 region: CASSLRAGRLTGELFF. DNA of the CDR3: TGTGCCAGCAGTTTAAGGGCAGGGCGGTTAACCGGGGAGCTGTTTTTT.

V usage is TRBV3-1 and J usage is TRBJ2-7, with 10 bases aligning to TRBD2. The V and J ends lost 0 bases and 4 bases, in that order; junction bases with no gene match: 12. The CDR3 has 18 amino acids. CDR1 and CDR2 (germline): LGHDT, YNNKEL (reference sequence). The CDR3 loop is CASSQDGLAGAASYEQYF. CDR3 DNA: TGTGCCAGCAGCCAAGATGGGCTAGCGGGGGCGGCCTCATACGAGCAGTACTTC.

This clonotype was picked up many times. The chain recombines TRBV30 with TRBJ1-1; TRBD1 agrees at 8 bases. Germline V CDR1 and CDR2: GTSNPN, SVGIG (reference sequence). The CDR3 has 13 residues. Trimming removed 4 bases from V and 2 bases from J; junction bases left unmatched: 3. The CDR3 protein is CAWTGQVNTEAFF. CDR3 nucleotides: TGTGCCTGGACGGGACAGGTAAACACTGAAGCTTTCTTT.